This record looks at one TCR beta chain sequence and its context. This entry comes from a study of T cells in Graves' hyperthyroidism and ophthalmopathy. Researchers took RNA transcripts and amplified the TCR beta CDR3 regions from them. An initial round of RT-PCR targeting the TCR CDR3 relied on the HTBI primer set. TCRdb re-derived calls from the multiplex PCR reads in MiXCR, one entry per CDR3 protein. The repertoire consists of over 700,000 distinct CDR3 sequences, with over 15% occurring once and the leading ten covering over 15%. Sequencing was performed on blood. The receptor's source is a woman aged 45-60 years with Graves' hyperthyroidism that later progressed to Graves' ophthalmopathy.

CDR3 sequence reads: CASSLARAGSTHGYTF. The CDR3, as DNA: TGTGCCAGCAGCTTGGCACGGGCAGGGTCTACTCATGGCTACACCTTC. V usage is TRBV5-4 and J usage is TRBJ1-2; perhaps TRBD1 as D (5 bases). The CDR3 runs 16 residues. Germline CDR1 SGHNT, CDR2 YYREEE (reference sequence). Trimming pared 0 bases from V and 6 bases from J, leaving 18 bases between.